Described below is a single T cell receptor beta chain sequence and its context. The data were obtained in a study of blood T cell repertoires in COVID-19. About the study: Acute and convalescent COVID-19 samples came from the United States, Italy and Spain. PBMCs, B-cell-depleted T cells, or T cells provided the cDNA or gDNA that made up the material.

The V and J ends lost 2 bases and 12 bases respectively, with 20 bases between them. CDR1 and CDR2 from the germline V gene are SGHTA and FQGNSA. This CDR3 is 15 amino acids long. In the source study's methods: The authors estimated nucleated cell counts from reference gene primer amplification. Libraries were prepared by immunoSEQ multiplex PCR; TCRdb keeps only in-frame clonotypes and omits some of them. That table gives V, J and clone size, and the DNA gave D and trimming. Of some 130,000 clones in the sample, about 85% were seen once. The TCR was taken from a man aged 40-49 years with active or convalescent COVID-19. Material for sequencing was peripheral blood. This chain uses TRBV7-2 with TRBJ2-1, with a tentative D call TRBD2 (6 bases). The chain's CDR3 is CASSLRTNVNERQFF. The CDR3 nucleotides are TGTGCCAGCAGCTTACGGACTAACGTTAATGAGCGGCAGTTCTTC.